Each of the 21 T cell receptor beta chains below was sequenced from the same sample in a study of post-analysis software for immune sequencing data. General study findings and limits: With TRBV5-6, TRBV5-1 and TRBV20-1 included, roughly five TRBV segments were more frequent in patients than in controls.

No antigen has been assigned to these receptors. Each TCR beta cDNA library carried unique molecular identifiers. MiXCR, run by TCRdb on the PCR reads, gives a single entry per CDR3 protein. Of 740,000 or so distinct CDR3 sequences in the sample, roughly half were seen once. Sequencing input: blood. The receptors originated from a girl aged 5 to 17 with multiple sclerosis.

The chain combines TRBV5-1 with TRBJ2-7; D gene ambiguous. The CDR3 covers 16 residues. Germline loops: CDR1 SGHRS, CDR2 YFSETQ. Deletions cut 0 bases from V and 0 bases from J, with 13 bases between. The CDR3: CASSLGVSPSSYEQYF. The CDR3 coding sequence is TGCGCCAGCAGCTTGGGAGTCAGTCCAAGCTCCTACGAGCAGTACTTC.

The rearrangement uses TRBV29-1 and TRBJ2-7, with 7 bases lining up with TRBD1. Trimming took 6 bases from V and 6 from J; bases not matched to a gene: 11. This CDR3 contains 13 residues. Germline values: CDR1 SQVTM, CDR2 ANQGSEA. CDR3 sequence: CSVTRQGEGEQYF. The CDR3 DNA is TGCAGCGTGACACGACAGGGAGAGGGCGAGCAGTACTTC.

V and J are TRBV7-2 and TRBJ1-2; D is unclear. CDR3 length: 14 residues. Trimming removed 1 base from V and 3 bases from J, with 9 bases in between. From germline, CDR1 is SGHTA and CDR2 FQGNSA. The CDR3 nucleotides are TGTGCCAGCAGCTTAGGATCTGCCTACTATGGCTACACCTTC. As protein: CASSLGSAYYGYTF.

CDR3 residues: CASSMGSWYNEQFF. The CDR3 region has the DNA TGTGCCAGTAGTATGGGGAGCTGGTACAATGAGCAGTTCTTC. The V gene is TRBV19, the J gene TRBJ2-1; D is perhaps TRBD2 (5 bases). The CDR3 covers 14 residues. Germline V CDR1 and CDR2: LNHDA, SQIVND (reference sequence). V was shortened by 3 bases and J by 4 bases, with 10 bases between the two germline ends.

This clonotype was seen more than once but under ten times. CDR3 loop: CASSYRTLNYGYTF. DNA of the CDR3: TGTGCCAGCAGCTATCGGACATTGAACTATGGCTACACCTTC. The J gene is TRBJ1-2, the V gene TRBV7-2; a possible D gene is TRBD1 (5 bases). Trimming shortened V by 4 bases and J by 2 bases, and 11 bases separated the two germline ends. This CDR3 comprises 14 residues. CDR1 and CDR2 (germline): SGHTA, FQGNSA.

V and J are TRBV5-5 and TRBJ1-5; 9 bases line up with TRBD1. J gave up 5 bases and V 4 bases, and 7 bases lay outside the gene matches. The CDR3 runs 15 residues. CDR1 and CDR2 (germline): SGHKS, YYEKEE (reference sequence). CDR3 sequence reads: CASSRWTGADQPQHF. DNA for the CDR3: TGTGCCAGCAGCCGGTGGACAGGGGCCGATCAGCCCCAGCATTTT.

The chain couples TRBV7-9 to TRBJ2-7; no clear D gene. This CDR3 has 13 amino acids. V dropped 1 base and J dropped 3 bases, with 7 bases sitting between them. CDR1 SEHNR and CDR2 FQNEAQ come from the germline V gene (reference sequence). CDR3 in DNA: TGTGCCAGCAGCTTAGAGGAAGACTACGAGCAGTACTTC. The encoded protein is CASSLEEDYEQYF.

This chain uses TRBV4-2 with TRBJ1-1; TRBD1 might be the D (6 bases). This CDR3 spans 15 amino acids. CDR1 LGHNA and CDR2 YNFKEQ come from the germline V gene. Trimming stripped 4 bases from V and 10 bases from J, with 22 bases between. CDR3 loop: CASSRLTGTADRAFF. CDR3 nucleotides: TGTGCCAGCAGCCGGTTGACAGGAACTGCGGACCGAGCTTTCTTT.

V is TRBV7-2 and J is TRBJ2-7, with TRBD2 matching 11 bases. Germline CDR1 SGHTA, CDR2 FQGNSA. The CDR3 consists of 16 residues. The trim removed 5 bases at V and 4 bases at J, leaving 10 bases unmatched. The CDR3 loop is CASSRAIAGGRYEQYF. The CDR3 DNA follows: TGTGCCAGCAGCAGGGCCATAGCGGGAGGGAGGTACGAGCAGTACTTC.

The chain carries TRBV5-1 and TRBJ2-5; 8 bases line up with TRBD1. Germline V gene sequence: CDR1 SGHRS, CDR2 YFSETQ. V trimming: 0 bases; J trimming: 5 bases; junction bases outside the gene matches: 3. The CDR3 is 14 residues long. The CDR3 spells CASSLDDRGETQYF. CDR3 sequence (DNA): TGCGCCAGCAGCTTGGATGACAGGGGTGAGACCCAGTACTTC.

The V and J genes are TRBV15 and TRBJ1-2, with unresolved D. The V end lost 0 bases, the J end lost 0 bases, and 5 bases lay between the germline ends. Germline CDR1 LNHNV, CDR2 YYDKDF (reference sequence). This CDR3 has 14 amino acids. As DNA, the CDR3 is TGTGCCACCAGCAGAGAAAACGCTAACTATGGCTACACCTTC. It yields the protein CATSRENANYGYTF.

The CDR3 loop reads CASSLSTAGTYNEQFF. DNA of the CDR3: TGCGCCAGCAGCTTGAGCACAGCCGGTACCTACAATGAGCAGTTCTTC. The chain carries TRBV5-1 and TRBJ2-1; D is unresolved. Germline V gene lookup returns CDR1 SGHRS and CDR2 YFSETQ. With 1 base removed from V and 2 bases from J, the gap between germline ends came to 13 bases. The CDR3 runs to 16 residues.

V and J are TRBV6-1 and TRBJ2-7, with D hard to call. The germline V gene encodes CDR1 MNHNS and CDR2 SASEGT. The V and J ends lost 2 bases and 5 bases respectively, with 13 bases between them. The CDR3 totals 14 residues. CDR3 loop: CASSERPVPDEQYF. CDR3 nucleotide sequence: TGTGCCAGCAGTGAACGGCCGGTTCCTGACGAGCAGTACTTC.

V usage is TRBV5-5 and J usage is TRBJ2-3, with TRBD2 identical over 8 bases. V lost 1 base and J lost 6; bases outside the gene matches: 13. The CDR3 spans 17 residues. Per germline, CDR1 SGHKS and CDR2 YYEKEE (reference sequence). The CDR3 nucleotides are TGTGCCAGCAGCTTGTTTACTAGGACCGTAGCGGGGGATACGCAGTATTTT. It codes for CASSLFTRTVAGDTQYF.

This clonotype was seen a handful of times. The chain is built from TRBV7-3 and TRBJ2-3, with D possibly TRBD2 on 5 matching bases. Trimming took 0 bases from V and 3 from J, leaving 10 bases between them. The germline V gene encodes CDR1 SGHTA and CDR2 FQGTGA. This CDR3 has 15 residues. CDR3 amino acids: CASSLTRAVTDTQYF. The CDR3 nucleotides read TGTGCCAGCAGCTTAACGAGGGCAGTGACAGATACGCAGTATTTT.

The rearrangement links TRBV5-6 to TRBJ1-5; D is ambiguous. The V end was cut by 0 bases, the J end by 3 bases, with 10 bases between. Germline V gene lookup returns CDR1 SGHDT and CDR2 YYEEEE. The CDR3 is 15 residues long. As DNA, the CDR3 is TGTGCCAGCAGCTTGGAGAGAGGAACCAATCAGCCCCAGCATTTT. Translation: CASSLERGTNQPQHF.

V usage is TRBV6-1 and J usage is TRBJ2-1; tentatively, D is TRBD1 (6 bases). This CDR3 has 17 residues. Germline CDR1 and CDR2: MNHNS and SASEGT. V was clipped by 1 base and J by 7 bases, with 20 bases between them. The CDR3: CASSEVGRGREWNEQFF. The CDR3 DNA reads as TGTGCCAGCAGTGAAGTGGGCAGGGGTCGAGAATGGAATGAGCAGTTCTTC.

CDR3 coding DNA: TGTGCCAGCAGCATACAGGGTACTAACACTGAAGCTTTCTTT. Encoded protein: CASSIQGTNTEAFF. V gene TRBV7-9 combines with J gene TRBJ1-1; possible D gene TRBD1, 6 bases. Per germline, CDR1 SEHNR and CDR2 FQNEAQ (reference sequence). V lost 5 bases to trimming and J lost 2 bases, with 12 bases between them. The CDR3 contains 14 residues. Filled out from reference TRBV7-9 and TRBJ1-1, the complete variable domain reads DTGVSQNPRHKITKRGQNVTFRCDPISEHNRLYWYRQTLGQGPEFLTYFQNEAQLEKSRLLSDRFSAERPKGSFSTLEIQRTEQGDSAMYLCASSIQGTNTEAFFGQGTRLTVV.

This clonotype occurred a few times. The rearrangement joins TRBV18 to TRBJ2-7; D is perhaps TRBD1 or TRBD2 (5 bases each). The CDR3 length is 17 residues. Trimming stripped 3 bases from V and 4 bases from J, with 22 bases between. CDR1 and CDR2 from the germline V gene are KGHSH and LQKENI. CDR3 residues: CASSPQRPRGPFYEQYF. In DNA form, the CDR3 reads TGTGCCAGCTCACCTCAGAGGCCCCGGGGCCCTTTTTACGAGCAGTACTTC.

The V call is TRBV5-1, the J call TRBJ2-5; D is unclear. Trimming removed 5 bases from V and 5 bases from J, with 10 bases in between. This CDR3 spans 12 amino acids. The germline CDR1 and CDR2 sequences are SGHRS and YFSETQ. The DNA for the CDR3 is TGCGCCAGCAGAAGGGTTTTGGAGACCCAGTACTTC. This encodes CASRRVLETQYF. Using reference TRBV5-1 and TRBJ2-5 for the parts outside the CDR3, the full variable domain is KAGVTQTPRYLIKTRGQQVTLSCSPISGHRSVSWYQQTPGQGLQFLFEYFSETQRNKGNFPGRFSGRQFSNSRSEMNVSTLELGDSALYLCASRRVLETQYFGPGTRLLVL.

The CDR3 DNA sequence: TGTGCCAGCAGCCAAGGTTGGGCAGCCAGAAGAGGGTTACACAATGAGCAGTTCTTC. It specifies CASSQGWAARRGLHNEQFF. This chain links TRBV14 with TRBJ2-1; D possibly corresponds to TRBD2 (5 bases). This CDR3 spans 19 amino acids. V lost 1 base, J lost 5 bases, and 24 bases lay in between. Germline CDR1 SGHDN, CDR2 FVKESK.